Sequencing of this T cell receptor beta chain was carried out in a study of T cell responses to AZD1222 COVID-19 vaccine. Study background: Pooled samples include second doses given at about 4 or 12 weeks.

CDR3 length: 13 residues. Trimming shortened V by 4 bases and J by 2 bases, and 6 bases separated the two germline ends. The V gene's germline CDR1 is SGHTA and CDR2 FQGNSA. Repertoires were generated with immunoSEQ multiplex PCR, while TCRdb's copy carries only in-frame clones and drops some. The table includes approximately 73,000 clones, about 82% detected once. This clone was picked up one time. What it recognizes is unknown. Broader study findings: Just a handful of people given AZD1222 tested seropositive at baseline. Recipients of two AZD1222 doses showed rising Spike-specific TCR breadth and depth. Most donors were white British, females outnumbered males, and clonal diversity was possibly underestimated.

Source: peripheral blood, taken on day 0 of AZD1222 vaccination. The chain combines TRBV7-2 with TRBJ1-5, with D perhaps matching TRBD1 (6 bases). This clonotype originated in an adult in good health. DNA of the CDR3: TGTGCCAGCAGCTACAGGGGCAATCAGCCCCAGCATTTT. Protein sequence: CASSYRGNQPQHF.